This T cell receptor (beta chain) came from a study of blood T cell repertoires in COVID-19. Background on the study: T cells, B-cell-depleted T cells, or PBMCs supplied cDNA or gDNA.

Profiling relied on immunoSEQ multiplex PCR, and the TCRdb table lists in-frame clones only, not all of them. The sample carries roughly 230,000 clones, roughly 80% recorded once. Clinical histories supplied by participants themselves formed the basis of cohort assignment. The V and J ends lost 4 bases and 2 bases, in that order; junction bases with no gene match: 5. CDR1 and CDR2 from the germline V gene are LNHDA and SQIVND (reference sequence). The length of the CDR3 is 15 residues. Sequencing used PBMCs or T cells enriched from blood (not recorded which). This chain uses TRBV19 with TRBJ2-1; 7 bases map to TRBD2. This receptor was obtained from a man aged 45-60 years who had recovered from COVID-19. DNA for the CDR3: TGTGCCAGTAGTACAGAGACTAGCCCCTACAATGAGCAGTTCTTC. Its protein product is CASSTETSPYNEQFF.